These 7 T cell receptor beta chains were all obtained from the same sample, sequenced in a study of blood T cell repertoires in COVID-19. Clones were read by immunoSEQ multiplex PCR, and TCRdb kept only the in-frame ones, dropping some. Of roughly 260,000 clones listed, 80% to 95% were seen once; the top ten hold 2% to 3%. Sample: peripheral blood. These receptors were collected from a person aged 18 to 35 with COVID-19, enrolled during active disease.

This clone was seen more than once but under ten times. V usage is TRBV3-1 (or the pseudogene TRBV3-2) and J usage is TRBJ1-3; 8 bases match TRBD1. In germline, CDR1 is LGHDT, CDR2 YNNKEL (reference sequence). V was pared by 3 bases and J by 1 base, with 2 bases of the junction left unmatched. This CDR3 has 15 residues. CDR3 sequence reads: CASSQGQASGNTIYF. In DNA, the CDR3 is TGTGCCAGCAGCCAGGGACAGGCGTCTGGAAACACCATATATTTT.

V and J are TRBV11-2 and TRBJ2-7, with TRBD1 identical over 9 bases. Germline CDR1 is SGHAT and CDR2 is FQNNGV. Unmatched junction bases numbered 6, after V lost 3 bases and J lost 6 bases. The CDR3 extends over 14 amino acids. The CDR3 DNA reads as TGTGCCAGCAGCTTGGGACAGGGTGTGTTCGAGCAGTACTTC. As protein: CASSLGQGVFEQYF.

The rearrangement links TRBV2 to TRBJ2-1; 8 positions match TRBD2. The CDR3 is 15 residues long. CDR1 SNHLY and CDR2 FYNNEI come from the germline V gene. V gave up 3 bases and J gave up 2 bases; unmatched junction bases: 3. This CDR3 reads CASSESSGPYNEQFF. The CDR3 nucleotides are TGTGCCAGCAGTGAGTCTAGCGGGCCCTACAATGAGCAGTTCTTC.

The chain joins TRBV5-4 to TRBJ2-3, with D unclear. V was pared by 0 bases and J by 4 bases, with 12 bases between. The CDR3 loop spans 15 amino acids. The germline gives CDR1 SGHNT, CDR2 YYREEE (reference sequence). CDR3 DNA: TGTGCCAGCAGCTTGGGGAGCCCCTCTCCAGATACGCAGTATTTT. Its protein product is CASSLGSPSPDTQYF. Supplemented by reference TRBV5-4 and TRBJ2-3, the full variable domain reads ETGVTQSPTHLIKTRGQQVTLRCSSQSGHNTVSWYQQALGQGPQFIFQYYREEENGRGNFPPRFSGLQFPNYSSELNVNALELDDSALYLCASSLGSPSPDTQYFGPGTRLTVL.

The CDR3 nucleotides are TGCGCCAGCAAAATGGACAGCGGGAGTACCTACGAGCAGTACTTC. Translating gives CASKMDSGSTYEQYF. The chain joins TRBV5-1 to TRBJ2-7; 8 bases map to TRBD2. Germline CDR1 is SGHRS and CDR2 is YFSETQ. The CDR3 is 15 amino acids. Unmatched junction bases numbered 10, after V lost 6 bases and J lost 2 bases.

The chain combines TRBV1 with TRBJ2-7; TRBD2 was called by the table and not checked on the DNA. TRBV1 is marked as a pseudogene. The CDR3 runs to 12 residues. The CDR3 region is CTSSLRFGEQYF. CDR3 sequence (DNA): TGCACCAGCAGCCTGCGGTTCGGGGAGCAGTACTTC.

The chain carries TRBV19 and TRBJ1-5, with 9 nucleotides matching TRBD1. The length of the CDR3 is 14 residues. V lost 6 bases and J lost 7; bases outside the gene matches: 7. CDR1 and CDR2 from the germline V gene are LNHDA and SQIVND (reference sequence). As DNA, the CDR3 is TGTGCCAGTAGCTGGACAGGGGTCGGGCAGCCCCAGCATTTT. Its protein is CASSWTGVGQPQHF.